This T cell receptor (beta chain) derives from a study of lymphopenia after photon versus proton radiotherapy. The CDR3 sequence is 16 residues long. CDR1 and CDR2 (germline): SGHNT, YYREEE (reference sequence). V was clipped by 4 bases and J by 7 bases; unmatched bases: 10. General study results and limits: In patients who died, overall survival fell as post-nadir TCR diversity dropped more. Only patients who died were analyzed for survival; proton advantage is unproven. After the lymphocyte nadir, photon-treated repertoires showed oligoclonal expansion, especially of CD8+ Temra cells.

As for this clone: Its antigen is unknown.

Generated by immunoSEQ multiplex PCR, the TCRdb table keeps only in-frame clones and is missing some. The sample lists fewer than 20,000 clones; about 85% were seen once. The clonotype comes from a man between 65 and 85 years old with pancreatic cancer. The V gene is TRBV5-4, the J gene TRBJ2-1; 11 nucleotides match TRBD2. Sample: peripheral blood, taken from a patient treated with proton-based radiotherapy. As DNA, the CDR3 is TGTGCCAGCAGCGACGGACTAGCGGGTTCCACTAATGAGCAGTTCTTC. This sequence encodes CASSDGLAGSTNEQFF.